The 5 T cell receptor beta chains presented below share a single source sample, sequenced in a study of tumor-infiltrating lymphocytes in primary liver carcinoma. TCR beta cDNA was made from around 520 ng total RNA with a constant-region primer. Libraries covering TCR beta were generated through three nested multiplex PCR rounds (using a slightly modified ARM-PCR). With TRBV1-TRBV30 forward primers and a C-beta reverse primer, the first two PCR rounds were run for roughly 9 cycles each. TCRdb analysed the multiplex PCR reads with MiXCR anew, one entry per CDR3 protein. The sample has about 310,000 distinct CDR3 sequences; 65% are singletons. Unsorted whole blood yielded the blood RNA, and germline DNA was also extracted. Sample: peripheral blood. These receptors were taken from a man aged 35-49 years with primary liver carcinoma and hepatitis B virus infection.

Details on this clonotype: With a much larger clone just one base away, this may be a read error. The V and J genes are TRBV12-3 or TRBV12-4 and TRBJ1-2, with D unclear. CDR3 length: 13 residues. In nucleotides, the CDR3 is TGTGCCAGCAGCATTGACACTAACTATGGCTGCACCTTC. Translation gives CASSIDTNYGCTF.

In the case of this clonotype: The conserved phenylalanine or tryptophan is not found at the CDR3 terminus, so this likely reflects a read error. The chain uses TRBV29-1 and TRBJ1-2, with D possibly being TRBD1 (6 bases). Germline lookup yields CDR1 SQVTM and CDR2 ANQGSEA. CDR3 size: 14 residues. CDR3: CNVEGPSRGSGYTS. As DNA, the CDR3 is TGCAACGTTGAGGGTCCCTCCAGGGGCTCTGGCTACACCTCC.

This clonotype came up many times. The genes are TRBV6-5 and TRBJ1-6, with D perhaps TRBD1 (5 bases). CDR3 length: 14 amino acids. Trimming removed 2 bases from V and 10 bases from J, with 12 bases in between. Germline V gene sequence: CDR1 MNHEY, CDR2 SVGAGI. This CDR3 reads CASSYGTEGSPLHF. DNA for the CDR3: TGTGCCAGCAGTTACGGGACTGAGGGGTCACCCCTCCACTTT.

A word on this clonotype: Without the conserved terminal phenylalanine or tryptophan, this CDR3 likely stems from a read error. The chain recombines TRBV12-3 or TRBV12-4 with TRBJ2-7, with D maybe TRBD2 (6 bases). The CDR3 runs 12 residues. The CDR3 region is CANSPGAYEQYL. In DNA, the CDR3 is TGTGCCAACAGTCCGGGGGCCTACGAGCAGTACCTC.

About this clonotype itself: A read error may account for a junction end that differs from germline. The chain recombines TRBV4-3 with TRBJ2-3; D not certain. This CDR3 comprises 16 residues. Per the germline V gene, CDR1 is LGHNA and CDR2 is YSLEER. The CDR3: CASSQQSKVLSDMQYF. The CDR3 nucleotides are TGCGCCAGCAGCCAACAATCAAAGGTCCTCTCAGATATGCAGTATTTT.